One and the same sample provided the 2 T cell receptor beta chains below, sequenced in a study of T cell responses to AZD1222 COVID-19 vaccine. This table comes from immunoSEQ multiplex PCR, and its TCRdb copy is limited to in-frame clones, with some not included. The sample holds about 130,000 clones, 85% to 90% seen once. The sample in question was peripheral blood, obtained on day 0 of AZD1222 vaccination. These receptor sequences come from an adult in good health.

The CDR3 is CSASAGTGPYEQYF. Written as DNA, the CDR3 is TGCAGTGCTAGTGCCGGGACAGGGCCATACGAGCAGTACTTC. The J gene is TRBJ2-7, the V gene TRBV20-1; 9 nucleotides match TRBD1. The CDR3 is 14 amino acids. V trimming: 3 bases; J trimming: 4 bases; junction bases outside the gene matches: 7. Germline assignment: CDR1 DFQATT and CDR2 SNEGSKA (reference sequence).

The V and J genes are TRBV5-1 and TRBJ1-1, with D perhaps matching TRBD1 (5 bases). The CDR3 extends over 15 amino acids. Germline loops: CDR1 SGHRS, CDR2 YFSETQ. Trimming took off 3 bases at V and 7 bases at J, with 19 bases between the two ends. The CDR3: CASSSLGGGGDEAFF. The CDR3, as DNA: TGCGCCAGCAGCTCCCTTGGGGGTGGAGGGGATGAAGCTTTCTTT.